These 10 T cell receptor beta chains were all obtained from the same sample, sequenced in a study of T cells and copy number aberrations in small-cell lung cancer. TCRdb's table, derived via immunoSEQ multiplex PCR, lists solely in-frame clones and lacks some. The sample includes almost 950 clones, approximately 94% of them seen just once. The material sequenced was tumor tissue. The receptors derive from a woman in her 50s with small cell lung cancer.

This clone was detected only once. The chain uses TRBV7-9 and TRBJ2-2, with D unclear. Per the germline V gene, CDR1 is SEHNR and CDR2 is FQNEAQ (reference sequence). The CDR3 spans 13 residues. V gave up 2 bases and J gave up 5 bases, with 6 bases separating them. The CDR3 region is CASSLSYTGELFF. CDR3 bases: TGTGCCAGCAGCTTATCATATACCGGGGAGCTGTTTTTT. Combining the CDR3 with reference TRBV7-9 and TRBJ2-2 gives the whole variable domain DTGVSQNPRHKITKRGQNVTFRCDPISEHNRLYWYRQTLGQGPEFLTYFQNEAQLEKSRLLSDRFSAERPKGSFSTLEIQRTEQGDSAMYLCASSLSYTGELFFGEGSRLTVL.

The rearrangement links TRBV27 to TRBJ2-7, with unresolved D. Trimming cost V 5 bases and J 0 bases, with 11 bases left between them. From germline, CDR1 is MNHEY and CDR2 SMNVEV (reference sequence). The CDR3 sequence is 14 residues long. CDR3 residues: CASSHRTSSYEQYF. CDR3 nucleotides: TGTGCCAGCAGTCATCGGACGAGCTCCTACGAGCAGTACTTC.

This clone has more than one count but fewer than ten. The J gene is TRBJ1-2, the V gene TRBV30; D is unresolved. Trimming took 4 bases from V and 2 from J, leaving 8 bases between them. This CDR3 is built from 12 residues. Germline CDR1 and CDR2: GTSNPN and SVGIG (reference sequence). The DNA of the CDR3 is TGTGCCTGGATTGGTAGGAACTATGGCTACACCTTC. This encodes CAWIGRNYGYTF.

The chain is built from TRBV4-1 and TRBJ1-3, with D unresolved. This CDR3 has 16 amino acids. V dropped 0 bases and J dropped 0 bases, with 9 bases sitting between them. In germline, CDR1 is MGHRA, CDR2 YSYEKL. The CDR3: CASSQDFGLSGNTIYF. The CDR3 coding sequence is TGCGCCAGCAGCCAAGATTTCGGACTCTCTGGAAACACCATATATTTT.

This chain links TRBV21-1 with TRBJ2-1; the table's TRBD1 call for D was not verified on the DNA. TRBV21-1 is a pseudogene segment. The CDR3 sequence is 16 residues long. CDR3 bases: TGTGCCAGCACCTTAGGGAGGAGGGGGCCGGTTTCTGAGCAGTTCTTC. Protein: CASTLGRRGPVSEQFF.

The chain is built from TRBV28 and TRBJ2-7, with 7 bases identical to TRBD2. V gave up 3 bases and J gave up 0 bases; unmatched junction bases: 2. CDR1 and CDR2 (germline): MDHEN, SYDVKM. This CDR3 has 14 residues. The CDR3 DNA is TGTGCCAGCAGTTTTCAGCGGGGCTCCTACGAGCAGTACTTC. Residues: CASSFQRGSYEQYF.

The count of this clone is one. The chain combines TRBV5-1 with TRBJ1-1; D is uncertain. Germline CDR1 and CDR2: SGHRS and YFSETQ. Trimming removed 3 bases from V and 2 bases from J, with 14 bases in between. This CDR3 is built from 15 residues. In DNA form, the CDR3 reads TGCGCCAGCAGCTCGGGGTCTTACGCCAACACTGAAGCTTTCTTT. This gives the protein CASSSGSYANTEAFF.

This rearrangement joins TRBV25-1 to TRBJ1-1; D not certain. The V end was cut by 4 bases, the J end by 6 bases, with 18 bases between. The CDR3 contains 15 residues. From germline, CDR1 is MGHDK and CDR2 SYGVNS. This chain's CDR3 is CASSADPGERAEAFF. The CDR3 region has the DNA TGTGCCAGCAGTGCCGATCCTGGGGAGAGGGCTGAAGCTTTCTTT.

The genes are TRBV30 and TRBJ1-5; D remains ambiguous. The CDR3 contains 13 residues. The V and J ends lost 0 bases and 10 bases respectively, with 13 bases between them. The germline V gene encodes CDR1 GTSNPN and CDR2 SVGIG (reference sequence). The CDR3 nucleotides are TGTGCCTGGAGTGTACACCCGGATCGACCCCAGCATTTT. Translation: CAWSVHPDRPQHF.

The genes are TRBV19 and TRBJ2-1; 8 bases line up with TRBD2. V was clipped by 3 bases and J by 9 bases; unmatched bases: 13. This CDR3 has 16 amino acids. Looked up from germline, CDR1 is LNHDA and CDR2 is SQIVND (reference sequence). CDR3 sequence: CASSIASAGGIGEQFF. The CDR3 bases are TGTGCCAGTAGTATTGCATCGGCGGGGGGAATTGGTGAGCAGTTCTTC.